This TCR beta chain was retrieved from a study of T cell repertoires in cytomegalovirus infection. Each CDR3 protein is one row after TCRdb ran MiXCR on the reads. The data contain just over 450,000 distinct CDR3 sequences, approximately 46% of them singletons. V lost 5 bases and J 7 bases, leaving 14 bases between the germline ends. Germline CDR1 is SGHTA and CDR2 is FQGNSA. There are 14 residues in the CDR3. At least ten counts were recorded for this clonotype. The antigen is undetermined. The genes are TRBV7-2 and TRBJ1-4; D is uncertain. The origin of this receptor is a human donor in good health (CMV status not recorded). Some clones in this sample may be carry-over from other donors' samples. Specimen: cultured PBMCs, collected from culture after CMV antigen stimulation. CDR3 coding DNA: TGTGCCAGCAGCCCAGGTCCTAGGAGTGAAAAACTGTTTTTT. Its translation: CASSPGPRSEKLFF. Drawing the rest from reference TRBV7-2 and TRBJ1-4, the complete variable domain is GAGVSQSPSNKVTEKGKDVELRCDPISGHTALYWYRQSLGQGLEFLIYFQGNSAPDKSGLPSDRFSAERTGGSVSTLTIQRTQQEDSAVYLCASSPGPRSEKLFFGSGTQLSVL.